Listed here are 13 T cell receptor beta chains from one sample, sequenced in a study of long-term antiretroviral therapy in people with HIV. The assay, immunoSEQ v3.0, was run at survey level. Assay used: immunoSEQ multiplex PCR; TCRdb lists only in-frame clones, some missing. This sample has 20,000 to 30,000 clones; about 76% occur once, and the top ten carry roughly 15%. This specimen consisted of unsorted PBMCs, obtained at the start of antiretroviral therapy, before treatment. These receptors originate from a woman aged 18-29 years with HIV.

The gene calls are TRBV19 and TRBJ2-7; possible D gene TRBD2, 5 bases. The germline V gene encodes CDR1 LNHDA and CDR2 SQIVND (reference sequence). CDR3 length: 13 residues. V gave up 5 bases and J gave up 2 bases, with 10 bases separating them. CDR3 amino acids: CASSAMGAYEQYF. In DNA form, the CDR3 reads TGTGCCAGTAGTGCGATGGGAGCCTACGAGCAGTACTTC.

CDR3 in amino acids: CASSSPGDEQYF. The CDR3 nucleotides read TGCGCCAGCAGCTCGCCTGGAGACGAGCAGTACTTC. The V call is TRBV5-1, the J call TRBJ2-7; D call uncertain. Germline CDR1 SGHRS, CDR2 YFSETQ. V was trimmed by 3 bases and J by 5 bases, leaving 9 bases between them. This CDR3 spans 12 amino acids. Together with reference TRBV5-1 and TRBJ2-7, the CDR3 gives the full variable domain: KAGVTQTPRYLIKTRGQQVTLSCSPISGHRSVSWYQQTPGQGLQFLFEYFSETQRNKGNFPGRFSGRQFSNSRSEMNVSTLELGDSALYLCASSSPGDEQYFGPGTRLTVT.

The rearrangement uses TRBV19 and TRBJ2-3; 11 nucleotides match TRBD2. Germline V gene data show CDR1 as LNHDA and CDR2 as SQIVND (reference sequence). J was trimmed by 6 bases and V by 7 bases; bases with no gene match: 6. CDR3 length: 14 residues. CDR3 coding DNA: TGTGCCAGTATCAGTACTAGCGGGAGTGATACGCAGTATTTT. It translates to CASISTSGSDTQYF.

The chain joins TRBV5-1 to TRBJ1-1, with D perhaps matching TRBD1 (5 bases). V was trimmed by 4 bases and J by 0 bases, leaving 13 bases between them. CDR1 and CDR2 (germline): SGHRS, YFSETQ. CDR3 length equals 15 residues. CDR3 amino acids: CASSRSREMNTEAFF. CDR3 in DNA: TGCGCCAGCAGCCGGAGCAGGGAAATGAACACTGAAGCTTTCTTT.

V and J are TRBV7-8 and TRBJ2-7; no definite D call. CDR1 and CDR2 (germline): SGHVS, FQNEAQ. V was pared by 4 bases and J by 0 bases, with 16 bases between. The CDR3 is 16 amino acids. Here the CDR3 DNA reads TGTGCCAGCAGCTCACACCAGACAACCTCCTCCTACGAGCAGTACTTC. Translation gives CASSSHQTTSSYEQYF.

The rearrangement uses TRBV6-5 and TRBJ1-1; tentative D call: TRBD1 (6 bases). CDR3 length equals 14 residues. CDR1 MNHEY and CDR2 SVGAGI come from the germline V gene. The V end was cut by 3 bases, the J end by 3 bases, with 11 bases between. In nucleotides, the CDR3 is TGTGCCAGCAGTTATGGGGGCAGGGACACTGAAGCTTTCTTT. Amino acids: CASSYGGRDTEAFF.

The chain is built from TRBV28 and TRBJ2-7, with a weak D call TRBD2 (6 bases). V was pared by 1 base and J by 7 bases, with 11 bases between. Germline CDR1 MDHEN, CDR2 SYDVKM. CDR3 length: 13 residues. The CDR3 loop is CASSLFSAGEQYF. In DNA form, the CDR3 reads TGTGCCAGCAGTTTATTCTCTGCGGGAGAGCAGTACTTC.

The V call is TRBV18, the J call TRBJ2-7, with D possibly matching TRBD1 (5 bases). The CDR3 is 13 amino acids. Trimming left V 6 bases short and J 6 bases short, with 15 bases between. Germline-derived CDR1 and CDR2 are KGHSH and LQKENI. This CDR3 reads CASSLDGAGEQYF. The CDR3 nucleotides are TGTGCCAGCTCTCTAGATGGGGCAGGCGAGCAGTACTTC. The full variable domain, rest sourced from reference TRBV18 and TRBJ2-7, is NAGVMQNPRHLVRRRGQEARLRCSPMKGHSHVYWYRQLPEEGLKFMVYLQKENIIDESGMPKERFSAEFPKEGPSILRIQQVVRGDSAAYFCASSLDGAGEQYFGPGTRLTVT.

The chain joins TRBV29-1 to TRBJ2-1; TRBD2 matches at 14 bases. V trimming: 7 bases; J trimming: 7 bases; junction bases outside the gene matches: 6. CDR3 size: 14 residues. The germline V gene encodes CDR1 SQVTM and CDR2 ANQGSEA. The CDR3 region is CSAGLAGAGNEQFF. DNA for the CDR3: TGCAGCGCGGGACTAGCGGGGGCAGGGAATGAGCAGTTCTTC.

This clone was seen just once. The rearrangement joins TRBV27 to TRBJ2-2, with 7 bases identical to TRBD1. The CDR3 length is 14 residues. V lost 7 bases and J lost 3; bases outside the gene matches: 5. CDR1 is MNHEY, CDR2 SMNVEV, per germline (reference sequence). For the CDR3, the DNA is TGTGCCAGCACGGGACAGCTCCACACCGGGGAGCTGTTTTTT. Protein sequence: CASTGQLHTGELFF.

V gene TRBV9 combines with J gene TRBJ2-3; D not resolved. V was pared by 0 bases and J by 3 bases, with 8 bases between. The CDR3 is made up of 14 amino acids. CDR1 and CDR2 (germline): SGDLS, YYNGEE. The CDR3: CASSVGADTDTQYF. DNA of the CDR3: TGTGCCAGCAGCGTAGGGGCGGATACAGATACGCAGTATTTT.

The count of this clone is one. This chain connects TRBV2 to TRBJ1-5; a possible D gene is TRBD1 (6 bases). Trimming stripped 6 bases from V and 2 bases from J, with 14 bases between. Germline CDR1 is SNHLY and CDR2 is FYNNEI. This CDR3 contains 15 residues. The CDR3 bases are TGTGCCAGCAGCAAAGTTAGACAGGGCAATCAGCCCCAGCATTTT. Its protein product is CASSKVRQGNQPQHF.

The CDR3, as DNA: TGTGCCTGGTTGATCAGCGGGGCCGAAGCTTTCTTT. Translated, it gives CAWLISGAEAFF. This sequence joins TRBV30 and TRBJ1-1; D is perhaps TRBD1 (5 bases). CDR1 and CDR2 (germline): GTSNPN, SVGIG (reference sequence). The ends were cut back, 5 bases at V and 8 bases at J, with 15 bases in the middle. The CDR3 covers 12 residues.